The next 23 T cell receptor beta chains were all read from a single sample in a study of T cells in tumors after PD-1 blockade. Sequenced by immunoSEQ multiplex PCR; TCRdb stores in-frame clones only, minus some. Of around 60,000 clones in the sample, roughly 78% were seen once. The sample was PBMCs, taken before anti-PD-1 treatment. The receptors originated from a human donor with basal cell carcinoma.

The V call is TRBV2, the J call TRBJ2-1; D uncertain. CDR3 length equals 13 residues. CDR1 is SNHLY, CDR2 FYNNEI, per germline. V was pared by 5 bases and J by 5 bases, with 10 bases between. The CDR3 here is CASSMGFNNEQFF. Here the CDR3 DNA reads TGTGCCAGCAGTATGGGCTTTAACAATGAGCAGTTCTTC.

The J gene is TRBJ2-2, the V gene TRBV25-1, with 8 nucleotides matching TRBD1. CDR3 length: 15 amino acids. The J segment lost 7 bases and the V segment lost 5 bases, leaving 9 bases of the junction unmatched. Germline CDR1 and CDR2: MGHDK and SYGVNS. The CDR3 here is CASSTTGGFGGELFF. The DNA for the CDR3 is TGTGCCAGCAGTACCACAGGGGGGTTCGGCGGGGAGCTGTTTTTT.

The rearrangement joins TRBV5-1 to TRBJ1-1, with a tentative D call TRBD1 (5 bases). Germline assignment: CDR1 SGHRS and CDR2 YFSETQ. Trimming pared 3 bases from V and 8 bases from J, leaving 14 bases between. This CDR3 spans 13 amino acids. The chain's CDR3 is CASSSVGGAEAFF. CDR3 nucleotides: TGCGCCAGCAGCTCAGTCGGCGGGGCAGAAGCTTTCTTT.

The chain joins TRBV3-1 (or the pseudogene TRBV3-2) to TRBJ2-4, with a tentative D call TRBD2 (6 bases). Germline CDR1 LGHDT, CDR2 YNNKEL (reference sequence). Trimming stripped 1 base from V and 3 bases from J, with 7 bases between. This CDR3 is 14 amino acids long. CDR3 coding DNA: TGTGCCAGCAGCCAAGGGGGAGGCAAAAACATTCAGTACTTC. This gives the protein CASSQGGGKNIQYF.

This clone was seen a handful of times. The chain recombines TRBV27 with TRBJ1-6, with D uncertain. Germline assignment: CDR1 MNHEY and CDR2 SMNVEV (reference sequence). Trimming shortened V by 2 bases and J by 0 bases, and 8 bases separated the two germline ends. The CDR3 consists of 16 residues. The CDR3 loop reads CASSLRRSSYNSPLHF. In nucleotides, the CDR3 is TGTGCCAGCAGTTTACGCAGAAGCTCCTATAATTCACCCCTCCACTTT.

The chain couples TRBV27 to TRBJ1-2, with D uncertain. CDR1 and CDR2 from the germline V gene are MNHEY and SMNVEV (reference sequence). There are 15 residues in the CDR3. The V gene lost 5 bases and the J gene lost 3 bases, with 16 bases spanning the gap. The CDR3 protein is CASSQWGMRDYGYTF. Written as DNA, the CDR3 is TGTGCCAGCAGTCAATGGGGAATGAGGGACTATGGCTACACCTTC.

The chain carries TRBV12-3 or TRBV12-4 and TRBJ2-3, with 9 positions matching TRBD2. V lost 7 bases to trimming and J lost 7 bases; unmatched junction nucleotides: 6. The CDR3 covers 13 residues. CDR3 loop: CASTELAGYTQYF. The CDR3 coding sequence is TGTGCCAGCACCGAGCTAGCGGGGTATACGCAGTATTTT.

V usage is TRBV5-6 and J usage is TRBJ2-5; 13 bases agree with TRBD2. Germline V lookup: CDR1 SGHDT, CDR2 YYEEEE. The CDR3 covers 15 residues. V lost 1 base to trimming and J lost 3 bases; unmatched junction nucleotides: 0. The CDR3 DNA follows: TGTGCCAGCAGCTTGACTAGCGGGGGGGAAGAGACCCAGTACTTC. Protein: CASSLTSGGEETQYF.

This sequence joins TRBV6-7 and TRBJ2-7, with 10 bases lining up with TRBD2. TRBV6-7 counts as an open reading frame of uncertain function. V gave up 10 bases and J gave up 6 bases; unmatched junction bases: 21. CDR3 length: 17 residues. This CDR3 is CAITTGTSETDLSEQYF. The CDR3 DNA is TGTGCCATCACGACCGGGACTAGCGAAACCGACCTCTCCGAGCAGTACTTC.

CDR3 nucleotides: TGTGCCAGCAGTGTACCGGGACAGCGGTTCTCTTATGGCTACACCTTC. Translating gives CASSVPGQRFSYGYTF. The rearrangement uses TRBV6-2 or TRBV6-3 and TRBJ1-2; 7 nucleotides match TRBD1. Trimming removed 5 bases from V and 5 bases from J; junction bases left unmatched: 14. The CDR3 has 16 amino acids. Germline V lookup: CDR1 MNHEY, CDR2 SVGEGT.

Only one count was recorded for this clone. The chain has TRBV29-1 and TRBJ2-5; D is tentatively TRBD1 or TRBD2 (5 bases each). Per germline, CDR1 SQVTM and CDR2 ANQGSEA. Trimming took off 6 bases at V and 5 bases at J, with 13 bases between the two ends. This CDR3 has 12 residues. CDR3 sequence: CSVAGTGETQYF. CDR3 DNA: TGCAGCGTAGCCGGGACCGGGGAGACCCAGTACTTC.

In nucleotides, the CDR3 is TGTGCCAGCAGCGAGGTGAGCGGGACTCACAATGAGCAGTTCTTC. Its translation is CASSEVSGTHNEQFF. V and J are TRBV7-2 and TRBJ2-1, with 7 positions matching TRBD2. The germline V gene encodes CDR1 SGHTA and CDR2 FQGNSA. The CDR3 spans 15 residues. Losses at the gene ends were 5 bases for V and 5 bases for J; bases not matched to a gene: 9. The whole variable domain, filled in from reference TRBV7-2 and TRBJ2-1, reads GAGVSQSPSNKVTEKGKDVELRCDPISGHTALYWYRQSLGQGLEFLIYFQGNSAPDKSGLPSDRFSAERTGGSVSTLTIQRTQQEDSAVYLCASSEVSGTHNEQFFGPGTRLTVL.

The CDR3 DNA reads TGTGCCAGCAGCTCCGGAGGGTCTCACTCTGGAAACACCATATATTTT. This encodes CASSSGGSHSGNTIYF. V usage is TRBV7-9 and J usage is TRBJ1-3, with D uncertain. Between the trimmed V and J ends, which lost 4 bases and 0 bases, there was a span of 13 bases. The CDR3 is 16 amino acids. Germline V gene data show CDR1 as SEHNR and CDR2 as FQNEAQ (reference sequence).

This clone was counted a few times. The V and J genes are TRBV15 and TRBJ2-4; 10 bases fit TRBD2. From germline, CDR1 is LNHNV and CDR2 YYDKDF (reference sequence). V lost 2 bases to trimming and J lost 9 bases; unmatched junction nucleotides: 10. This CDR3 spans 16 amino acids. The CDR3 sequence: CATSRSTSGADVIQYF. CDR3 DNA sequence: TGTGCCACCAGCAGATCTACTAGCGGGGCGGATGTCATTCAGTACTTC. Full variable domain (remainder filled in from reference TRBV15 and TRBJ2-4): DAMVIQNPRYQVTQFGKPVTLSCSQTLNHNVMYWYQQKSSQAPKLLFHYYDKDFNNEADTPDNFQSRRPNTSFCFLDIRSPGLGDTAMYLCATSRSTSGADVIQYFGAGTRLSVL.

The chain combines TRBV3-1 (or the pseudogene TRBV3-2) with TRBJ1-5; possible D gene TRBD1, 5 bases. The CDR3 length is 15 residues. The V and J ends lost 4 bases and 4 bases respectively, with 14 bases between them. Germline loops: CDR1 LGHDT, CDR2 YNNKEL (reference sequence). For the CDR3, the DNA is TGTGCCAGCAGCCGAGGGACGGGCGGGAATCAGCCCCAGCATTTT. It encodes CASSRGTGGNQPQHF.

The sample holds one count of this clone. This chain uses TRBV3-1 (or the pseudogene TRBV3-2) with TRBJ2-5; no firm D call. V lost 4 bases to trimming and J lost 0 bases, with 12 bases between them. The length of the CDR3 is 15 residues. Germline-derived CDR1 and CDR2 are LGHDT and YNNKEL (reference sequence). This CDR3 is CASSLRAEYQETQYF. In nucleotides, the CDR3 is TGTGCCAGCAGCCTAAGGGCCGAGTACCAAGAGACCCAGTACTTC.

The rearrangement links TRBV5-1 to TRBJ1-1; D is undetermined. Germline V lookup: CDR1 SGHRS, CDR2 YFSETQ. This CDR3 region has 15 residues. The V and J ends lost 0 bases and 0 bases respectively, with 9 bases between them. This CDR3 is CASSLEPRLNTEAFF. The CDR3 region has the DNA TGCGCCAGCAGCTTGGAGCCCAGATTGAACACTGAAGCTTTCTTT.

This chain links TRBV30 with TRBJ1-4; 8 nucleotides match TRBD1. The junction had 4 bases not matched to a gene; V was cut back by 0 bases and J by 7 bases. Germline CDR1 GTSNPN, CDR2 SVGIG (reference sequence). The CDR3 runs 14 residues. DNA of the CDR3: TGTGCCTGGAGTGTAGCAGGGGGCGCTGAAAAACTGTTTTTT. This translates into CAWSVAGGAEKLFF.

The rearrangement links TRBV6-2 or TRBV6-3 to TRBJ1-5, with D unclear. Trimming took 0 bases from V and 4 from J, leaving 10 bases between them. The CDR3 spans 15 residues. The germline CDR1 and CDR2 sequences are MNHEY and SVGEGT. The CDR3 loop reads CASSYSRNQNQPQHF. CDR3 DNA: TGTGCCAGCAGTTACTCGCGGAACCAAAATCAGCCCCAGCATTTT.

The chain carries TRBV14 and TRBJ2-2; 8 bases map to TRBD2. Germline CDR1 and CDR2: SGHDN and FVKESK. The length of the CDR3 is 15 residues. V was pared by 5 bases and J by 3 bases, with 5 bases of the junction left unmatched. This chain's CDR3 is CASSIDGGDTGELFF. CDR3 sequence (DNA): TGTGCCAGCAGCATCGACGGGGGGGACACCGGGGAGCTGTTTTTT. Full variable domain (missing parts from reference TRBV14 and TRBJ2-2): EAGVTQFPSHSVIEKGQTVTLRCDPISGHDNLYWYRRVMGKEIKFLLHFVKESKQDESGMPNNRFLAERTGGTYSTLKVQPAELEDSGVYFCASSIDGGDTGELFFGEGSRLTVL.

CDR3 amino acids: CASSHRGRREQYF. The CDR3 coding sequence is TGTGCCAGCAGCCACCGCGGACGGCGCGAGCAGTACTTC. V gene TRBV21-1 combines with J gene TRBJ2-7. TRBV21-1 is a pseudogene segment. The CDR3 loop spans 13 amino acids.

This clone was counted a single time. The chain links TRBV9 to TRBJ1-1; 12 nucleotides agree with TRBD1. CDR1 is SGDLS, CDR2 YYNGEE, per germline. J lost 8 bases, V lost 3 bases, and 5 bases had no gene match. The CDR3 has 14 amino acids. The DNA of the CDR3 is TGTGCCAGCAGCGCGGGACAGGGGGCGGAAGAAGCTTTCTTT. This gives the protein CASSAGQGAEEAFF.

V and J are TRBV7-9 and TRBJ2-3; TRBD2 matches 9 bases. V shed 3 bases, J shed 4 bases, and the junction held 8 bases outside the gene matches. CDR1 SEHNR and CDR2 FQNEAQ come from the germline V gene (reference sequence). This CDR3 contains 16 residues. DNA of the CDR3: TGTGCCAGCAGCTTGGGGGCGGGGGGGCTTCCAGATACGCAGTATTTT. Its translation: CASSLGAGGLPDTQYF.